These T cell receptor beta chains were read from a single sample in a study of shared clonotypes between healthy human individuals. The data were produced by immunoSEQ multiplex PCR, yet TCRdb's version contains in-frame clones alone and is incomplete. The table lists millions of clones, about 92% of them singletons. The sequencing input was naive CD4+ T cells sorted from blood. The receptors originated from a man aged 18 to 29 in good health. Both conserved end residues are part of each CDR3. D genes are given only for firm matches. Where a row states a size, it is once, few, many or the class of an expanded clone; other rows omit it.

>.|TRBV5-1|.|TRBJ2-2
TGCGCCAGCAGCTTGTTGGAGAGGGAGCTGTTTTTT
CASSLLERELFF
>TRBD1|TRBV15|.|TRBJ2-1
TGTGCCACCAGCAACCGGGACAGGGTCTACAATGAGCAGTTCTTC
CATSNRDRVYNEQFF
>TRBD1|TRBV12-5|.|TRBJ1-4
TGTGCTAGTGGTTTGGCGGGGACAGTTGGTGAAAAACTGTTTTTT
CASGLAGTVGEKLFF
>.|TRBV19|.|TRBJ1-4
TGTGCCAGTAGTATGGGCCAGGGTCCATCTAATGAAAAACTGTTTTTT
CASSMGQGPSNEKLFF
>.|TRBV5-1|.|TRBJ2-3
TGCGCCAGCAGCTCCGGCCTTAGCACAGATACGCAGTATTTT
CASSSGLSTDTQYF
>TRBD2|TRBV11-2|.|TRBJ2-7
TGTGCCAGCAGCCACCCCCAGCGGGAGCGGCACGAGCAGTACTTC
CASSHPQRERHEQYF
>.|TRBV4-1|.|TRBJ1-1
TGCGCCAGCAGCCTCAGAGGTCAGGGGAGGGACACTGAAGCTTTCTTT
CASSLRGQGRDTEAFF
>TRBD2|TRBV6-5|.|TRBJ2-7
TGTGCCAGCAGCGGACTAGCTGGGTCCTACGAGCAGTACTTC
CASSGLAGSYEQYF
>TRBD2|TRBV27|.|TRBJ2-5
TGTGCCAGCAGGGGACTAGCGGGGACGGAGACCCAGTACTTC
CASRGLAGTETQYF
>.|TRBV6-6|.|TRBJ1-5
TGTGCCAGCAGTTACATGGAACAGCCCCAGCATTTT
CASSYMEQPQHF
>TRBD2|TRBV11-2|.|TRBJ2-1
TGTGCCAGCAGCCCGGGACTAGCGGGGGTACTAAGGGATGAGCAGTTCTTC
CASSPGLAGVLRDEQFF
>.|TRBV5-1|.|TRBJ1-1
TGCGCCAGCAGTTACTGGGGCACTGAAGCTTTCTTT
CASSYWGTEAFF
>TRBD2|TRBV18|.|TRBJ2-3
TGTGCCAGCTCACCGAATAGCGGGAGCAGGGCAGATACGCAGTATTTT
CASSPNSGSRADTQYF
>.|TRBV7-2|.|TRBJ1-6
TGTGCCAGCAGCTTAGGGGGTAGGAGGGACCATAATTCACCCCTCCACTTT
CASSLGGRRDHNSPLHF
>.|TRBV18|.|TRBJ2-1
TGTGCCAGCTCACCACCGGGCGGTCTTCTCTTCCCTGAGCAGTTCTTC
CASSPPGGLLFPEQFF
>.|TRBV5-1|.|TRBJ1-5
TGCGCCAGCAGCTTGGACCCATTTAGCAATCAGCCCCAGCATTTT
CASSLDPFSNQPQHF
>TRBD1|TRBV14|.|TRBJ1-6
TGTGCCAGCAGCTCACAGGGGGTTTCCTATAATTCACCCCTCCACTTT
CASSSQGVSYNSPLHF
>TRBD2|TRBV7-2|.|TRBJ2-3
TGTGCCAGCAGTCCTAGCGGGGCCACAGATACGCAGTATTTT
CASSPSGATDTQYF
>.|TRBV10-3|.|TRBJ1-1
TGTGCCATCAGTGAGTCGACGGGGGTCGGGACTGAAGCTTTCTTT
CAISESTGVGTEAFF
>TRBD2|TRBV6-5|few|TRBJ2-7
TGTGCCAGCAGTTTCCGGGAGGGGACCCCCTACGAGCAGTACTTC
CASSFREGTPYEQYF
>.|TRBV2|.|TRBJ1-1
TGTGCCAGCAGTTCCTGGGGACCGAACACTGAAGCTTTCTTT
CASSSWGPNTEAFF
>.|TRBV18|once|TRBJ2-7
TGTGCCAGCTCACCCCCAGGGTCCTACGAGCAGTACTTC
CASSPPGSYEQYF